Listed below are T cell receptor beta chains from one sample, sequenced in a study of CD8 T cells in Susac syndrome. One entry per CDR3 protein results from TCRdb running MiXCR on the immunoSEQ multiplex PCR reads. Of 150,000 or so distinct CDR3 sequences listed, roughly 95% are singletons. Sequencing input: CD4+ T cells from PBMCs. The receptors derive from a human donor with Susac syndrome. The CDR3 runs from the conserved cysteine through the conserved F or W. D genes are given only for firm matches. The size entry is marked missing in some rows and otherwise reads once, few, many or a size class.

size: .; J: TRBJ1-1; D: .; V: TRBV27; CDR3: CASSLRPANTEAFF; DNA: TGTGCCAGCAGTTTAAGGCCTGCGAACACTGAAGCTTTCTTT
size: .; J: TRBJ1-1; D: .; V: TRBV29-1; CDR3: CSVPDPTEAFF; DNA: TGCAGCGTTCCGGACCCCACTGAAGCTTTCTTT
size: .; J: TRBJ2-1; D: .; V: TRBV9; CDR3: CASSLGTFRSYNEQFF; DNA: TGTGCCAGCAGCCTCGGGACATTCCGCTCCTACAATGAGCAGTTCTTC
size: .; J: TRBJ2-1; D: .; V: TRBV5-4; CDR3: CASSLVHLGGGEQFF; DNA: TGTGCCAGCAGCTTGGTTCATTTGGGGGGCGGTGAGCAGTTCTTC
size: once; J: TRBJ2-7; D: .; V: TRBV15; CDR3: CATSRDFRGEQYF; DNA: TGTGCCACCAGCAGAGATTTCCGGGGGGAGCAGTACTTC
size: once; J: TRBJ2-7; D: TRBD1; V: TRBV7-2; CDR3: CASRRRTGSPEEQYF; DNA: TGTGCCAGCCGACGGAGGACAGGGAGCCCGGAGGAGCAGTACTTC
size: .; J: TRBJ2-7; D: .; V: TRBV27; CDR3: CASSSSRAFTGSYEQYF; DNA: TGTGCCAGCAGTTCATCTCGAGCCTTCACAGGTTCCTACGAGCAGTACTTC
size: .; J: TRBJ2-3; D: .; V: TRBV7-9; CDR3: CASSHLGDTDTQYF; DNA: TGTGCCAGCAGCCACCTCGGGGACACAGATACGCAGTATTTT
size: .; J: TRBJ2-5; D: .; V: TRBV5-6; CDR3: CASSTGTETQYF; DNA: TGTGCCAGCAGCACGGGGACGGAGACCCAGTACTTC
size: .; J: TRBJ1-5; D: .; V: TRBV2; CDR3: CASTKGSDQPQHF; DNA: TGTGCCAGCACCAAGGGGAGCGATCAGCCCCAGCATTTT
size: once; J: TRBJ2-1; D: .; V: TRBV4-1; CDR3: CASSPDPQGSLRNEQFF; DNA: TGCGCCAGCAGCCCGGACCCACAGGGATCCCTTCGAAATGAGCAGTTCTTC
size: .; J: TRBJ1-5; D: TRBD1; V: TRBV20-1; CDR3: CSAREPGQGGQPQHF; DNA: TGCAGTGCTAGAGAACCGGGACAGGGAGGTCAGCCCCAGCATTTT
size: once; J: TRBJ1-4; D: .; V: TRBV29-1; CDR3: CSVLYNEKLFF; DNA: TGCAGCGTTTTATATAATGAAAAACTGTTTTTT
size: .; J: TRBJ1-2; D: TRBD1; V: TRBV19; CDR3: CASPKPGQGSLYTF; DNA: TGTGCCAGCCCAAAACCTGGACAGGGGAGTCTATACACCTTC
size: .; J: TRBJ1-1; D: .; V: TRBV9; CDR3: CASSVASGSGTEAFF; DNA: TGTGCCAGCAGCGTAGCTAGCGGTTCTGGGACTGAAGCTTTCTTT
size: .; J: TRBJ1-5; D: .; V: TRBV2; CDR3: CASSEQGQPQHF; DNA: TGTGCCAGCAGCGAGCAGGGACAGCCCCAGCATTTT
size: .; J: TRBJ1-2; D: .; V: TRBV14; CDR3: CASSPKGGGGYTF; DNA: TGTGCCAGCAGCCCAAAGGGAGGCGGAGGCTACACCTTC
size: .; J: TRBJ1-1; D: .; V: TRBV3-1; CDR3: CASSWNTEAFF; DNA: TGTGCCAGCAGCTGGAACACTGAAGCTTTCTTT
size: .; J: TRBJ2-5; D: .; V: TRBV7-2; CDR3: CASSSNPQETQYF; DNA: TGTGCCAGCAGCTCAAATCCCCAAGAGACCCAGTACTTC
size: .; J: TRBJ2-1; D: .; V: TRBV29-1; CDR3: CSLGHRGASEQFF; DNA: TGCAGCCTCGGTCACCGGGGGGCCAGTGAGCAGTTCTTC
size: few; J: TRBJ2-4; D: TRBD1; V: TRBV12-3/TRBV12-4; CDR3: CASSLAGGRNIQYF; DNA: TGTGCCAGCAGCTTGGCAGGGGGCAGGAACATTCAGTACTTC
size: .; J: TRBJ1-4; D: .; V: TRBV9; CDR3: CASSASGEKLFF; DNA: TGTGCCAGCAGCGCCAGCGGGGAAAAACTGTTTTTT
size: .; J: TRBJ1-2; D: .; V: TRBV29-1; CDR3: CSVPSYRAGGYTF; DNA: TGCAGCGTCCCCTCCTACAGGGCCGGTGGCTACACCTTC
size: .; J: TRBJ2-7; D: .; V: TRBV9; CDR3: CASSAGVGVEQYF; DNA: TGTGCCAGCAGCGCAGGGGTGGGCGTCGAGCAGTACTTC
size: .; J: TRBJ1-2; D: .; V: TRBV20-1; CDR3: CSARSDNYGYTF; DNA: TGCAGTGCTAGGTCAGATAACTATGGCTACACCTTC
size: .; J: TRBJ2-2; D: .; V: TRBV14; CDR3: CASSQVRGKLFF; DNA: TGTGCCAGCAGCCAAGTAAGAGGAAAGCTGTTTTTT
size: few; J: TRBJ1-1; D: TRBD1; V: TRBV7-9; CDR3: CASSGDRGNTEAFF; DNA: TGTGCCAGCAGCGGTGACAGGGGGAACACTGAAGCTTTCTTT
size: .; J: TRBJ1-1; D: .; V: TRBV29-1; CDR3: CSVGVRGRSNTEAFF; DNA: TGCAGCGTGGGGGTCAGGGGAAGATCGAACACTGAAGCTTTCTTT
size: few; J: TRBJ2-1; D: TRBD2; V: TRBV7-2; CDR3: CASRMWSGVYNEQFF; DNA: TGTGCCAGCCGGATGTGGAGCGGGGTCTACAATGAGCAGTTCTTC
size: .; J: TRBJ2-1; D: TRBD2; V: TRBV4-1; CDR3: CASSQDPGGVMYNEQFF; DNA: TGCGCCAGCAGCCAAGATCCCGGGGGGGTTATGTACAATGAGCAGTTCTTC
size: .; J: TRBJ1-1; D: .; V: TRBV12-3/TRBV12-4; CDR3: CASSTHDGSGTEAFF; DNA: TGTGCCAGCAGCACCCATGACGGGAGTGGCACTGAAGCTTTCTTT
size: .; J: TRBJ2-3; D: TRBD2; V: TRBV5-4; CDR3: CASSPGLAGGPADTQYF; DNA: TGTGCCAGCAGCCCGGGACTAGCGGGGGGGCCCGCAGATACGCAGTATTTT
size: .; J: TRBJ2-1; D: .; V: TRBV6-2/TRBV6-3; CDR3: CASKSSYNEQFF; DNA: TGTGCCAGCAAGAGCTCCTACAATGAGCAGTTCTTC
size: .; J: TRBJ1-1; D: TRBD1; V: TRBV29-1; CDR3: CSAGGGMNTEAFF; DNA: TGCAGCGCCGGAGGGGGCATGAACACTGAAGCTTTCTTT
size: .; J: TRBJ2-7; D: TRBD1; V: TRBV12-3/TRBV12-4; CDR3: CASRPDRGEQYF; DNA: TGTGCCAGCAGGCCCGACAGGGGCGAGCAGTACTTC
size: few; J: TRBJ2-7; D: TRBD1; V: TRBV9; CDR3: CASSVGTGTYEQYF; DNA: TGTGCCAGCAGTGTCGGGACAGGGACCTACGAGCAGTACTTC
size: .; J: TRBJ2-7; D: .; V: TRBV12-3/TRBV12-4; CDR3: CASSYDGLYEQYF; DNA: TGTGCCAGCAGTTACGACGGTTTATACGAGCAGTACTTC
size: .; J: TRBJ1-5; D: TRBD1; V: TRBV9; CDR3: CASSPGQGSNQPQHF; DNA: TGTGCCAGCAGTCCCGGACAGGGGTCCAATCAGCCCCAGCATTTT
size: .; J: TRBJ2-1; D: TRBD1; V: TRBV7-8; CDR3: CASSFRNTGTGSYNEQFF; DNA: TGTGCCAGCAGCTTCCGGAATACCGGGACAGGCAGTTACAATGAGCAGTTCTTC
size: .; J: TRBJ1-5; D: .; V: TRBV6-5; CDR3: CASSGGRDQPQHF; DNA: TGTGCCAGCAGTGGGGGCAGGGATCAGCCCCAGCATTTT
size: few; J: TRBJ1-6; D: .; V: TRBV7-9; CDR3: CASSPSGGNSPLHF; DNA: TGTGCCAGCAGCCCCTCGGGGGGGAATTCACCCCTCCACTTT
size: .; J: TRBJ2-1; D: TRBD2; V: TRBV19; CDR3: CASSATSGVYGINEQFF; DNA: TGTGCCAGTAGTGCGACTAGCGGGGTCTATGGCATCAATGAGCAGTTCTTC
size: .; J: TRBJ1-1; D: .; V: TRBV12-3/TRBV12-4; CDR3: CASSRGVPREAFF; DNA: TGTGCCAGCAGCCGGGGGGTGCCGAGGGAAGCTTTCTTT
size: .; J: TRBJ1-5; D: .; V: TRBV20-1; CDR3: CSAREGRNQPQHF; DNA: TGCAGTGCTAGGGAGGGGCGCAATCAGCCCCAGCATTTT
size: once; J: TRBJ1-4; D: .; V: TRBV4-1; CDR3: CASSPSGAWSNEKLFF; DNA: TGCGCCAGCAGCCCTTCTGGAGCTTGGTCTAATGAAAAACTGTTTTTT
size: .; J: TRBJ2-3; D: TRBD2; V: TRBV11-2; CDR3: CASSSYRLAGDDTQYF; DNA: TGTGCCAGCAGCTCCTACCGACTAGCGGGGGATGATACGCAGTATTTT
size: .; J: TRBJ2-3; D: TRBD2; V: TRBV5-4; CDR3: CASSREGDTQYF; DNA: TGTGCCAGCAGCCGGGAGGGAGATACGCAGTATTTT